This T cell receptor (beta chain) comes out of a study of OX40 agonist ivuxolimab in advanced cancers. Overall study: Patients achieving partial responses numbered three: one hepatocellular carcinoma case and two cutaneous melanoma cases.

The ends lost 4 bases at V and 8 bases at J; junction bases unmatched: 8. This CDR3 region has 14 residues. Germline V gene lookup returns CDR1 MGHDK and CDR2 SYGVNS. Profiled with immunoSEQ multiplex PCR; TCRdb holds only in-frame clones, not every one. Of more than 80,000 clones detected, about 90% appear once; the ten largest clones hold around 1.7%. This chain joins TRBV25-1 and TRBJ1-5; TRBD1 agrees at 7 bases. Specimen: CD4+ or CD8+ T cells sorted from blood, collected in a trial of the OX40 agonist ivuxolimab. The sequence was collected from an adult with an advanced solid tumor such as melanoma, head and neck, liver or kidney cancer. This chain's CDR3 is CASSVTGVVEPQHF. The CDR3 coding sequence is TGTGCCAGCAGTGTAACAGGGGTGGTTGAGCCCCAGCATTTT.